What follows are 12 T cell receptor beta chains derived from one specimen sequenced in a study of vaccination and CD4 T cells after COVID-19. Specified treatment: roughly ten-day PBMC culture with coronavirus spike peptide pools or control peptides (ViraFEST assay). Sequenced with the Oncomine TCR Beta short-read assay was DNA taken from cultured CD4+ T cells. TCRdb called the PCR reads again in MiXCR, with one record for every CDR3 protein. Of about 5,100 distinct CDR3 sequences in the sample, roughly 27% were seen once. These TCRs' antigens remain unknown. Sample: CD4+ T cells from blood, cultured in vitro, taken after SARS-CoV-2 vaccination. The receptors shown here come from a human donor who had recovered from COVID-19.

This chain joins TRBV18 and TRBJ1-1, with TRBD1 matching over 7 bases. This CDR3 comprises 14 residues. The trim removed 3 bases at V and 4 bases at J, leaving 5 bases unmatched. Per germline, CDR1 KGHSH and CDR2 LQKENI. CDR3 sequence reads: CASSPGGGVTEAFF. As DNA, the CDR3 is TGTGCCAGCTCACCGGGAGGGGGCGTCACTGAAGCTTTCTTT.

By proportion, this clonotype is large. The rearrangement joins TRBV28 to TRBJ1-1; unclear D gene. This CDR3 is built from 13 residues. CDR1 and CDR2 from the germline V gene are MDHEN and SYDVKM. Trimming removed 5 bases at V and 7 bases at J, with 14 bases between. The CDR3 coding sequence is TGTGCCAGCAGTGATTACAGTGTTGATGAAGCTTTCTTT. Translating it yields CASSDYSVDEAFF.

The V and J genes are TRBV7-9 and TRBJ2-3; tentatively, D is TRBD2 (7 bases). This CDR3 region has 15 residues. V was shortened by 2 bases and J by 2 bases, with 11 bases between the two germline ends. Germline V CDR1 and CDR2: SEHNR, FQNEAQ (reference sequence). This CDR3 reads CASSLRGAATDTQYF. CDR3 DNA sequence: TGTGCCAGCAGCTTACGGGGGGCGGCCACAGATACGCAGTATTTT.

In its sample, this clonotype ranks as medium-sized (0.01 to 0.1%). This chain joins TRBV20-1 and TRBJ2-3, with 8 positions matching TRBD1. Trimming took 6 bases from V and 0 from J; bases not matched to a gene: 8. Germline lookup yields CDR1 DFQATT and CDR2 SNEGSKA (reference sequence). This CDR3 contains 15 residues. The CDR3 protein is CSATTGGSSTDTQYF. The DNA for the CDR3 is TGCAGTGCGACTACAGGGGGATCTAGCACAGATACGCAGTATTTT.

This clonotype was seen more than once but under ten times. The genes are TRBV6-2 or TRBV6-3 and TRBJ2-6; D uncertain. Germline CDR1 MNHEY, CDR2 SVGEGT. With 5 bases removed from V and 0 bases from J, the gap between germline ends came to 11 bases. The CDR3 spans 16 residues. CDR3 coding DNA: TGTGCCAGCAGTGCCTCAGGAACCTCTGGGGCCAACGTCCTGACTTTC. This sequence encodes CASSASGTSGANVLTF.

This chain links TRBV6-5 with TRBJ1-2; 8 bases fit TRBD1. V lost 4 bases, J lost 8 bases, and 0 bases stayed unmatched. The CDR3 is 11 residues long. Germline CDR1 reads MNHEY; CDR2 reads SVGAGI. The DNA for the CDR3 is TGTGCCAGCAGTTCAGGGGGCGGCTACACCTTC. This translates into CASSSGGGYTF.

This chain connects TRBV7-2 to TRBJ2-3; 8 bases line up with TRBD2. Losses at the gene ends were 6 bases for V and 0 bases for J; bases not matched to a gene: 8. The CDR3 is made up of 16 amino acids. Germline CDR1 SGHTA, CDR2 FQGNSA. CDR3 bases: TGTGCCAGCAGGGACGGGGGGGTCCCTAGCACAGATACGCAGTATTTT. Protein: CASRDGGVPSTDTQYF. Filled out from reference TRBV7-2 and TRBJ2-3, the complete variable domain reads GAGVSQSPSNKVTEKGKDVELRCDPISGHTALYWYRQSLGQGLEFLIYFQGNSAPDKSGLPSDRFSAERTGGSVSTLTIQRTQQEDSAVYLCASRDGGVPSTDTQYFGPGTRLTVL.

This rearrangement joins TRBV7-9 to TRBJ1-1; D not certain. Trimming stripped 3 bases from V and 5 bases from J, with 16 bases between. CDR1 and CDR2 from the germline V gene are SEHNR and FQNEAQ (reference sequence). The CDR3 is made up of 15 amino acids. CDR3 loop: CASSFLGYTETEAFF. The CDR3 nucleotides read TGTGCCAGCAGCTTCCTCGGTTATACTGAGACTGAAGCTTTCTTT. Looking up the rest from reference TRBV7-9 and TRBJ1-1 gives the full variable domain: DTGVSQNPRHKITKRGQNVTFRCDPISEHNRLYWYRQTLGQGPEFLTYFQNEAQLEKSRLLSDRFSAERPKGSFSTLEIQRTEQGDSAMYLCASSFLGYTETEAFFGQGTRLTVV.

The chain recombines TRBV18 with TRBJ1-1, with D possibly matching TRBD1 (5 bases). V lost 5 bases and J lost 5, with 9 bases in between. Germline CDR1 is KGHSH and CDR2 is LQKENI. The CDR3 is 12 amino acids. The CDR3 nucleotides are TGTGCCAGCTCAGCCGGGGGGACTGAAGCTTTCTTT. This translates into CASSAGGTEAFF.

By frequency in the sample, this clonotype is medium-sized. This sequence joins TRBV27 and TRBJ2-7; 7 bases are a match to TRBD1. The CDR3 contains 14 residues. Germline V gene data show CDR1 as MNHEY and CDR2 as SMNVEV (reference sequence). With 4 bases clipped from V and 5 bases from J, the junction kept 8 bases outside the gene matches. This CDR3 reads CASSSTGQFHEQYF. Here the CDR3 DNA reads TGTGCCAGCAGTTCCACGGGACAGTTCCACGAGCAGTACTTC.

In this sample, this clonotype is medium-sized (0.01 to 0.1%). The gene calls are TRBV12-3 or TRBV12-4 and TRBJ2-3; no firm D call. The CDR3 has 13 amino acids. With 7 bases removed from V and 9 bases from J, the gap between germline ends came to 17 bases. CDR3 in amino acids: CASIPPGSGTQYF. CDR3 DNA sequence: TGTGCCAGCATCCCCCCCGGTTCTGGAACGCAGTATTTT.

The gene calls are TRBV6-1 and TRBJ1-5; 8 nucleotides agree with TRBD1. J lost 4 bases, V lost 4 bases, and 6 bases had no gene match. CDR1 is MNHNS, CDR2 SASEGT, per germline. The CDR3 loop spans 15 amino acids. The CDR3, as DNA: TGTGCCAGCAGTGTGGGACAGGTCATAAATCAGCCCCAGCATTTT. Protein: CASSVGQVINQPQHF.